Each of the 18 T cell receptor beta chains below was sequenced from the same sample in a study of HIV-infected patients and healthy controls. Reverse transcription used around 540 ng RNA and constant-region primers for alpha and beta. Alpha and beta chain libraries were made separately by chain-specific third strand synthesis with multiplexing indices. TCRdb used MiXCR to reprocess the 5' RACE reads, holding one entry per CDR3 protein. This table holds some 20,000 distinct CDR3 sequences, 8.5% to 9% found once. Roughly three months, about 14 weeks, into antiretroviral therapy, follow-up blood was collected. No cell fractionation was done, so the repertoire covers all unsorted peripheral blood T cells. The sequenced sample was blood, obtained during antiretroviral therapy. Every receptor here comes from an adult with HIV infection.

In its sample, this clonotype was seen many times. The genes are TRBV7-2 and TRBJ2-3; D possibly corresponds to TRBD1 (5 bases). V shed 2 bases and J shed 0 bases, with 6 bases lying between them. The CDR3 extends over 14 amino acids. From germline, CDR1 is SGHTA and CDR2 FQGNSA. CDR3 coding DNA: TGTGCCAGCAGCTTAACAGGTAGCACAGATACGCAGTATTTT. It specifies CASSLTGSTDTQYF.

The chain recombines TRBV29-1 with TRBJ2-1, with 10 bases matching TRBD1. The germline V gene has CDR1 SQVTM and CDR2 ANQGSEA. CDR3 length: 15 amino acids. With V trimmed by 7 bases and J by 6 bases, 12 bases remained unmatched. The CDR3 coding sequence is TGCAGCGCCATACCAGCCCGGACAGGGGGCAATGAGCAGTTCTTC. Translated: CSAIPARTGGNEQFF.

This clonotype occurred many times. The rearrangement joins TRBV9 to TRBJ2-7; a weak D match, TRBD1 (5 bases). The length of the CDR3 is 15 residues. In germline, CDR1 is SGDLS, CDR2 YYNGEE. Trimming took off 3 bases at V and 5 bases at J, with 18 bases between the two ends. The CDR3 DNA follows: TGTGCCAGCAGCGCAAATTCAGGGTTTGTAGACGAGCAGTACTTC. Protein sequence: CASSANSGFVDEQYF. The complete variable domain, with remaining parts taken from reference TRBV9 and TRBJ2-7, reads DSGVTQTPKHLITATGQRVTLRCSPRSGDLSVYWYQQSLDQGLQFLIQYYNGEERAKGNILERFSAQQFPDLHSELNLSSLELGDSALYFCASSANSGFVDEQYFGPGTRLTVT.

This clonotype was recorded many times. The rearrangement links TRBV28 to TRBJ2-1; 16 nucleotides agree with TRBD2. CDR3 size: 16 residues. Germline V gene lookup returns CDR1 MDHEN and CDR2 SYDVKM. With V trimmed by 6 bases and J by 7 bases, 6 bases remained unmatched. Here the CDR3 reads CASSIRGLAGGNEQFF. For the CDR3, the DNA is TGTGCCAGCAGCATCAGGGGACTAGCGGGAGGGAATGAGCAGTTCTTC.

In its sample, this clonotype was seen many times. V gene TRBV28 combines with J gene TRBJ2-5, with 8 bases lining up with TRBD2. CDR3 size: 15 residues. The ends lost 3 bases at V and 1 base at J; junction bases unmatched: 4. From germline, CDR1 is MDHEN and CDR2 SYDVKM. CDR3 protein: CASSLGLVTQETQYF. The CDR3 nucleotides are TGTGCCAGCAGTTTGGGACTAGTCACCCAAGAGACCCAGTACTTC.

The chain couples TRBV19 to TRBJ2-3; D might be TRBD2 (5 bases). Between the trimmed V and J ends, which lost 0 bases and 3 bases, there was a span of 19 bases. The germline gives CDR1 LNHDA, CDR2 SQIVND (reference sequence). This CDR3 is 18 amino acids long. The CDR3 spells CASSIDLHEGVWTDTQYF. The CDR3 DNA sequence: TGTGCCAGTAGTATAGATCTTCATGAGGGAGTTTGGACAGATACGCAGTATTTT.

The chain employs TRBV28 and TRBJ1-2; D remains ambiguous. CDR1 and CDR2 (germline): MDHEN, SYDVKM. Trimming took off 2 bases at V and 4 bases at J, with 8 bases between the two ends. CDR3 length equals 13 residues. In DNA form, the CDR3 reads TGTGCCAGCAGTTTAGGGGTCCGCTATGGCTACACCTTC. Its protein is CASSLGVRYGYTF.

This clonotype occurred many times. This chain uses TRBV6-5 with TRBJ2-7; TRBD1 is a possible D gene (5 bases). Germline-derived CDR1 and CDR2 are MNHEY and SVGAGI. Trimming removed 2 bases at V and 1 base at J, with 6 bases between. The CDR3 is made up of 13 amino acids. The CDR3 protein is CASSYGHSYEQYF. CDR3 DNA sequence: TGTGCCAGCAGTTACGGACATTCCTACGAGCAGTACTTC.

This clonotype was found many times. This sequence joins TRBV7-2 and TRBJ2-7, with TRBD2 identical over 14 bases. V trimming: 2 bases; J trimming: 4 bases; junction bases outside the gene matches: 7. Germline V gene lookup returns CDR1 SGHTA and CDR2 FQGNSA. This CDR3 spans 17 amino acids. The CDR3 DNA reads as TGTGCCAGCAGCTTACGACTAGCGGGAGGGCCGAAGTACGAGCAGTACTTC. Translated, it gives CASSLRLAGGPKYEQYF.

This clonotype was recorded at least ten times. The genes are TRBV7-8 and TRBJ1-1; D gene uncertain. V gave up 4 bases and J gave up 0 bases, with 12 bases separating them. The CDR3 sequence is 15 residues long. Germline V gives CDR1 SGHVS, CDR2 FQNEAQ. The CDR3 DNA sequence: TGTGCCAGCAGCTACCTCGAAAGGATGAACACTGAAGCTTTCTTT. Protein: CASSYLERMNTEAFF. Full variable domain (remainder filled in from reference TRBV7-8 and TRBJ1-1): GAGVSQSPRYKVAKRGQDVALRCDPISGHVSLFWYQQALGQGPEFLTYFQNEAQLDKSGLPSDRFFAERPEGSVSTLKIQRTQQEDSAVYLCASSYLERMNTEAFFGQGTRLTVV.

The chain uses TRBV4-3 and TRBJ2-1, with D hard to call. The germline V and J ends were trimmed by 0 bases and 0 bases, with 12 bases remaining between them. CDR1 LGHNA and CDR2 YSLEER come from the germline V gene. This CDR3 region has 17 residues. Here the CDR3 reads CASSQEVRLSSYNEQFF. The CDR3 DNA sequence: TGCGCCAGCAGCCAAGAAGTCCGTCTGAGCTCCTACAATGAGCAGTTCTTC.

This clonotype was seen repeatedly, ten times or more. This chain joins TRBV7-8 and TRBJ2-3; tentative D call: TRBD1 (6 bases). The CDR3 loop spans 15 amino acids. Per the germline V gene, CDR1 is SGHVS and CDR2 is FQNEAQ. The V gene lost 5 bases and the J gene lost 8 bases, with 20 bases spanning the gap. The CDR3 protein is CASSVRQVAERTQYF. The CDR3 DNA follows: TGTGCCAGCAGCGTAAGACAGGTCGCAGAGCGTACGCAGTATTTT. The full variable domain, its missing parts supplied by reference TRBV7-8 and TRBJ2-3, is GAGVSQSPRYKVAKRGQDVALRCDPISGHVSLFWYQQALGQGPEFLTYFQNEAQLDKSGLPSDRFFAERPEGSVSTLKIQRTQQEDSAVYLCASSVRQVAERTQYFGPGTRLTVL.

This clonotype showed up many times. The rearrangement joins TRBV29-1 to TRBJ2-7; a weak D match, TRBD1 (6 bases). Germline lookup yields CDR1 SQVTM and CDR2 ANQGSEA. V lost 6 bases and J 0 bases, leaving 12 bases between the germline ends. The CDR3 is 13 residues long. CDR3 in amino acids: CSVLRDTSYEQYF. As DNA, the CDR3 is TGCAGCGTCCTCCGGGACACCTCCTACGAGCAGTACTTC.

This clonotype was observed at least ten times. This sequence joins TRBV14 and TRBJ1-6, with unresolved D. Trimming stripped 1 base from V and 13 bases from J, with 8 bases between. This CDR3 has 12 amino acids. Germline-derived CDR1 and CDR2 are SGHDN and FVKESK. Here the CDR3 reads CASSQAGVPLHF. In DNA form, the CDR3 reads TGTGCCAGCAGCCAAGCCGGGGTCCCCCTCCACTTT.

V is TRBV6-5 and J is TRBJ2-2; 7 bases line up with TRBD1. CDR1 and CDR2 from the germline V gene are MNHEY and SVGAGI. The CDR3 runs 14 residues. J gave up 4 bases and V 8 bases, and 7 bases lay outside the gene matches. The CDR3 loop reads CASGQGELTGELFF. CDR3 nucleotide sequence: TGTGCCAGCGGGCAGGGGGAACTCACCGGGGAGCTGTTTTTT.

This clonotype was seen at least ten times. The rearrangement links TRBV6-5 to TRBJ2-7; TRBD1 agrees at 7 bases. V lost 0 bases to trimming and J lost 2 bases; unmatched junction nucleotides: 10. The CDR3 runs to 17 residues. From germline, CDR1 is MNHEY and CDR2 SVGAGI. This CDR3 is CASSYSRPGTDPYEQYF. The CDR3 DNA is TGTGCCAGCAGTTACTCGAGACCCGGGACAGACCCCTACGAGCAGTACTTC.

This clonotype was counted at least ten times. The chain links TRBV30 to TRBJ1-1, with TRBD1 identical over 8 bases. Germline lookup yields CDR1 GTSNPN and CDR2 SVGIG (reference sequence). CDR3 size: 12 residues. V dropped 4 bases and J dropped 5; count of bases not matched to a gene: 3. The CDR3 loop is CAWTRGRTEAFF. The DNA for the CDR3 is TGTGCCTGGACCAGGGGGCGGACTGAAGCTTTCTTT. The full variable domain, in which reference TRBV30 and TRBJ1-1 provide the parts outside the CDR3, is SQTIHQWPATLVQPVGSPLSLECTVEGTSNPNLYWYRQAAGRGLQLLFYSVGIGQISSEVPQNLSASRPQDRQFILSSKKLLLSDSGFYLCAWTRGRTEAFFGQGTRLTVV.

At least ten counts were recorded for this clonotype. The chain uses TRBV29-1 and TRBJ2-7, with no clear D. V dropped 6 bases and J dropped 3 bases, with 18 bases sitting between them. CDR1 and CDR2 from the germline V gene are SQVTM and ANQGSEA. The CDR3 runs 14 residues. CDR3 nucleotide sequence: TGCAGCGTAGTTGGGCCCTCTTCTAACTACGAGCAGTACTTC. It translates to CSVVGPSSNYEQYF.